This TCR beta chain came from a study of blood T cell repertoires in COVID-19. Whole-study context: Researchers got acute and convalescent COVID-19 samples from the United States, Italy and Spain. In each case, the material was cDNA or gDNA derived from T cells, B-cell-depleted T cells, or PBMCs.

Per germline, CDR1 MNHEY and CDR2 SMNVEV (reference sequence). The CDR3 covers 13 residues. The trim removed 6 bases at V and 2 bases at J, leaving 3 bases unmatched. This clone was seen only once. In the original analysis: Quantification of nucleated cells was approximated via reference gene primer amplification. Clones were sequenced by immunoSEQ multiplex PCR, and TCRdb holds only the in-frame ones, with some missing. The DNA was the basis for D and trimming; V, J and clone size are from that table. Of 300,000 to 400,000 clones in the sample, around 87% were seen once. The source material was peripheral blood. This chain joins TRBV27 and TRBJ2-7; 8 positions agree with TRBD1. The TCR originated in a woman between 45 and 65 years old with active or convalescent COVID-19. CDR3 coding DNA: TGTGCCAGCAGCGGACAGGGACCCTACGAGCAGTACTTC. Protein product: CASSGQGPYEQYF.